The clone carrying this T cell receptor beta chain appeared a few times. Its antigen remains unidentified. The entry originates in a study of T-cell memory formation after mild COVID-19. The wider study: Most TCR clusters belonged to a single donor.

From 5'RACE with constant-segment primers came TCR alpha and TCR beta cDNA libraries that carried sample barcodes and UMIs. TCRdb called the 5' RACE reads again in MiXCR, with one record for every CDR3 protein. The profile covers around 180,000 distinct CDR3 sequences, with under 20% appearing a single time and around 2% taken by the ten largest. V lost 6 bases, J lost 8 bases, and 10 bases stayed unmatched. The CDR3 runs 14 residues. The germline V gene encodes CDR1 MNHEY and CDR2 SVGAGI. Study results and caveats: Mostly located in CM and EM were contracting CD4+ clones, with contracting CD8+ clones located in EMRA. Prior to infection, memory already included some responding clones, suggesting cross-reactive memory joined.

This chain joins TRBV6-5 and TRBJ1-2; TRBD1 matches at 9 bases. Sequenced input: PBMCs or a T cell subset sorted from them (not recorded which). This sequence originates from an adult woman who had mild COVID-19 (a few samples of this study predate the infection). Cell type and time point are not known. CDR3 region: CASRITGGREGYTF. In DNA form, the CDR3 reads TGTGCCAGCAGGATCACAGGGGGCCGGGAGGGCTACACCTTC.